This T cell receptor beta chain was sequenced during a study of T cell responses to AZD1222 COVID-19 vaccine. Study-wide results and limits: Spike as a whole was targeted by vaccine-associated CD4 TCRs, dominant at 160-218 and 743-854. Unmutated variant regions reportedly attract nearly half of all spike-specific TCRs. White British people made up most donors, females outnumbered males, and clonal diversity was possibly underestimated.

TCRdb keeps only in-frame clones here, not all; method: immunoSEQ multiplex PCR. The table lists more than 95,000 clones, around 88% of them singletons. It was second doses at about 4 or about 12 weeks that were pooled. As regards this clone: Its antigen is unidentified.

This specimen was peripheral blood, taken 28 days after the second AZD1222 dose. The source of this sequence is an adult who received the AZD1222 COVID-19 vaccine.

This chain's CDR3 is CAWKGASGRSSYNEQFF. The CDR3 DNA follows: TGTGCCTGGAAAGGAGCTAGCGGGAGGAGCTCCTACAATGAGCAGTTCTTC. The rearrangement uses TRBV30 and TRBJ2-1, with 11 bases matching TRBD2. CDR3 size: 17 residues. The V gene end was trimmed by 4 bases and the J gene end by 0 bases; junction bases not matched to a gene: 8. In germline, CDR1 is GTSNPN, CDR2 SVGIG (reference sequence).